The source of this T cell receptor (beta chain) is a study of T cells in Graves' hyperthyroidism and ophthalmopathy. Whole-study findings and limits: Within blood appeared most thyroid clonotypes that had expanded above 0.001.

From germline, CDR1 is LGHDT and CDR2 YNNKEL (reference sequence). The CDR3 has 16 residues. V lost 2 bases and J 2 bases, leaving 13 bases between the germline ends. Amplification of TCR beta CDR3 regions used RNA as the template. During a first-round RT-PCR of the TCR CDR3, the HTBI primer set was used. In TCRdb, the multiplex PCR reads were re-called with MiXCR into one record per CDR3 protein. The sample contains under 550,000 distinct CDR3 sequences, approximately 20% of which appear only once. Details on this clonotype: The antigen is undetermined.

The study included ophthalmopathy patients with Clinical Activity Score at least 3, NOSPECS grade at least 4 and duration under 3 months. Exclusions: uncontrolled infection, other autoimmune disease, pregnancy, lactation. Diagnoses were established using clinical symptoms, serum thyroxine and TRAb, thyroid ultrasound and orbital computed tomography. The TCR was taken from a man aged 35 to 55 with Graves' ophthalmopathy. J is TRBJ1-5 and V is TRBV3-1, with D maybe TRBD1 (5 bases). The sample taken for sequencing was blood. CDR3 coding DNA: TGTGCCAGCAGCCAAAGAGGGGCCTCTGGCAATCAGCCCCAGCATTTT. Its protein is CASSQRGASGNQPQHF. Filled out from reference TRBV3-1 and TRBJ1-5, the complete variable domain reads DTAVSQTPKYLVTQMGNDKSIKCEQNLGHDTMYWYKQDSKKFLKIMFSYNNKELIINETVPNRFSPKSPDKAHLNLHINSLELGDSAVYFCASSQRGASGNQPQHFGDGTRLSIL.